These 12 T cell receptor beta chains originate from one sample sequenced in a study of regulatory T cells in long-lasting Graves disease. Time point defined: newly diagnosed GD, antithyroid drugs for less than 3 months. Extracted RNA from PBMCs served as the source of the TCR library. The TCR beta library used iRepertoire HTBI primers with Arm-PCR amplification of CDR3. TCRdb re-called the multiplex PCR reads with MiXCR, one entry per CDR3 protein. This table holds some 560,000 distinct CDR3 sequences, approximately 16% found once. These records were also assigned to another study, of T cells in Graves' hyperthyroidism and ophthalmopathy.

The material was peripheral blood mononuclear cells (PBMCs), obtained at new diagnosis, from a patient treated with antithyroid drugs. These receptors were taken from a woman aged 40 to 65 with Graves disease.

In regard to this clonotype: This could be a read error, since a much larger clone is one nucleotide away. V is TRBV5-5 and J is TRBJ2-3, with TRBD1 as a possible D gene (6 bases). Germline assignment: CDR1 SGHKS and CDR2 YYEKEE (reference sequence). CDR3 size: 14 residues. Trimming cost V 6 bases and J 4 bases, with 15 bases left between them. Here the CDR3 reads CASTIGGGPDTQYF. Here the CDR3 DNA reads TGTGCCAGCACTATAGGGGGTGGCCCAGATACGCAGTATTTT.

The table lists this clonotype with a few counts. The J gene is TRBJ1-6, the V gene TRBV25-1; no definite D call. Trimming stripped 3 bases from V and 1 base from J, with 4 bases between. Germline-derived CDR1 and CDR2 are MGHDK and SYGVNS. This CDR3 comprises 14 residues. The CDR3 nucleotides are TGTGCCAGCAGTGAGGGGTCCTATAATTCACCCCTCCACTTT. It yields the protein CASSEGSYNSPLHF.

V usage is TRBV7-6 and J usage is TRBJ2-1; no definite D call. Germline values: CDR1 SGHVS, CDR2 FNYEAQ. Trimming shortened V by 2 bases and J by 7 bases, and 3 bases separated the two germline ends. The CDR3 spans 11 residues. DNA for the CDR3: TGTGCCAGCAGCTTACAAAATGAGCAGTTCTTC. Protein product: CASSLQNEQFF. Filled out from reference TRBV7-6 and TRBJ2-1, the complete variable domain reads GAGVSQSPRYKVTKRGQDVALRCDPISGHVSLYWYRQALGQGPEFLTYFNYEAQQDKSGLPNDRFSAERPEGSISTLTIQRTEQRDSAMYRCASSLQNEQFFGPGTRLTVL.

Only a few counts were recorded for this clonotype. This CDR3 is CASSLPWDTQYF. Written as DNA, the CDR3 is TGTGCCAGCAGTTTACCGTGGGATACGCAGTATTTT. V and J are TRBV12-3 or TRBV12-4 and TRBJ2-3; D not resolved. V gave up 2 bases and J gave up 6 bases, with 6 bases separating them. The CDR3 runs to 12 residues.

This clonotype was detected ten times or more. This chain joins TRBV20-1 and TRBJ2-7, with 14 bases that match TRBD2. This CDR3 contains 16 residues. From germline, CDR1 is DFQATT and CDR2 SNEGSKA (reference sequence). V lost 6 bases, J lost 0 bases, and 7 bases stayed unmatched. The chain's CDR3 is CSASRTSGGYSYEQYF. The CDR3 bases are TGCAGTGCCTCTCGGACTAGCGGGGGGTACTCCTACGAGCAGTACTTC.

In this sample, this clonotype turned up many times. This rearrangement joins TRBV28 to TRBJ2-3; either TRBD1 or TRBD2 may supply D (6 bases each). Trimming removed 5 bases from V and 5 bases from J, with 8 bases in between. This CDR3 comprises 12 residues. CDR1 and CDR2 from the germline V gene are MDHEN and SYDVKM. The CDR3 region is CASSRGRDTQYF. The CDR3 nucleotides read TGTGCCAGCAGTCGGGGGCGAGATACGCAGTATTTT.

This clonotype was seen many times. This rearrangement joins TRBV18 to TRBJ2-5; D remains ambiguous. Germline V gene data show CDR1 as KGHSH and CDR2 as LQKENI. The CDR3 has 13 amino acids. Trimming cost V 2 bases and J 5 bases, with 9 bases left between them. In DNA, the CDR3 is TGTGCCAGCTCACCAAGGGATTGGGAGACCCAGTACTTC. Protein product: CASSPRDWETQYF.

The sample holds a few counts of this clonotype. The chain couples TRBV4-1 to TRBJ1-6, with D unresolved. CDR3 length: 15 residues. The V and J ends lost 4 bases and 9 bases respectively, with 16 bases between them. The germline V gene has CDR1 MGHRA and CDR2 YSYEKL. The CDR3 loop reads CASSLTGSDGSPLHF. CDR3 nucleotides: TGCGCCAGCAGCCTGACTGGTTCGGACGGTTCACCCCTCCACTTT.

This chain joins TRBV4-1 and TRBJ2-3; 9 nucleotides agree with TRBD1. This CDR3 is 18 amino acids long. The germline V gene has CDR1 MGHRA and CDR2 YSYEKL. The J segment lost 2 bases and the V segment lost 3 bases, leaving 12 bases of the junction unmatched. CDR3 sequence reads: CASSHTLGQGSPTDTQYF. The CDR3 bases are TGCGCCAGCAGCCACACCCTGGGACAGGGAAGCCCCACAGATACGCAGTATTTT.

In its sample, this clonotype was seen many times. This chain joins TRBV28 and TRBJ1-2, with D perhaps matching TRBD1 (5 bases). CDR1 is MDHEN and CDR2 is SYDVKM in the germline V gene. There are 14 residues in the CDR3. V lost 3 bases, J lost 6 bases, and 14 bases lay in between. The CDR3 here is CASSFVRGLHGYTF. The CDR3 bases are TGTGCCAGCAGTTTTGTACGGGGCTTGCATGGCTACACCTTC.

V gene TRBV9 combines with J gene TRBJ2-1; D is perhaps TRBD2 (6 bases). This CDR3 is 15 amino acids long. CDR1 and CDR2 (germline): SGDLS, YYNGEE. Trimming cost V 0 bases and J 2 bases, with 9 bases left between them. The CDR3 sequence is CASSVAPGAYNEQFF. CDR3 nucleotide sequence: TGTGCCAGCAGCGTAGCCCCGGGGGCCTACAATGAGCAGTTCTTC.

There are many counts of this clonotype. V is TRBV28 and J is TRBJ1-2; D perhaps matches TRBD1 (6 bases). Germline CDR1 MDHEN, CDR2 SYDVKM. Trimming took off 8 bases at V and 7 bases at J, with 17 bases between the two ends. CDR3 length: 13 residues. The CDR3, as DNA: TGTGCCAGCCATTTAACAGGGATTTCTGGCTACACCTTC. Its translation is CASHLTGISGYTF.